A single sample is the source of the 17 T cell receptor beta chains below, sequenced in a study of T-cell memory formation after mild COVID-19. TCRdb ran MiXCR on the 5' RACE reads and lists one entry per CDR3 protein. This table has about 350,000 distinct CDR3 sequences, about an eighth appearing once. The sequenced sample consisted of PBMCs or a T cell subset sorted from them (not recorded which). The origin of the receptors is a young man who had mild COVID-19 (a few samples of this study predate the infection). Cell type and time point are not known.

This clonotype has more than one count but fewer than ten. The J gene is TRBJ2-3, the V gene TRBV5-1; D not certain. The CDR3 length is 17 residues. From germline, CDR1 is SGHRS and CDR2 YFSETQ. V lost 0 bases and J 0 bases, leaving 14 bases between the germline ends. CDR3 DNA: TGCGCCAGCAGCTTGGATGCATACGGTCCTAGCACAGATACGCAGTATTTT. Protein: CASSLDAYGPSTDTQYF.

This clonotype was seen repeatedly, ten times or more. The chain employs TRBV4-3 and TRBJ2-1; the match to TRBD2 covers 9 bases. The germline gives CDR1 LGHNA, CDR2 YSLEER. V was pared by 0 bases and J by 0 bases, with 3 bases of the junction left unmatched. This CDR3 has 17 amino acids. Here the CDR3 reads CASSQEPSGVSYNEQFF. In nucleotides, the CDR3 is TGCGCCAGCAGCCAAGAACCTAGCGGGGTCTCCTACAATGAGCAGTTCTTC.

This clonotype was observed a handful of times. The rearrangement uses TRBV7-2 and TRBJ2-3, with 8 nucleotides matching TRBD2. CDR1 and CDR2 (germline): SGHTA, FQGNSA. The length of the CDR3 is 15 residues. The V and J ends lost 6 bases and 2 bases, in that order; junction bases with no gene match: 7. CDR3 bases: TGTGCCAGCAGGCGTCGCGGGGGGCTCACAGATACGCAGTATTTT. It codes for CASRRRGGLTDTQYF.

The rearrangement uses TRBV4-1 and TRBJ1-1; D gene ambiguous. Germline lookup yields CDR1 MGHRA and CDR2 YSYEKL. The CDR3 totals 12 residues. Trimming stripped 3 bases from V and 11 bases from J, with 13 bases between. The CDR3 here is CASSHLGGLAFF. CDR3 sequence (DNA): TGCGCCAGCAGCCATTTGGGAGGGCTGGCTTTCTTT.

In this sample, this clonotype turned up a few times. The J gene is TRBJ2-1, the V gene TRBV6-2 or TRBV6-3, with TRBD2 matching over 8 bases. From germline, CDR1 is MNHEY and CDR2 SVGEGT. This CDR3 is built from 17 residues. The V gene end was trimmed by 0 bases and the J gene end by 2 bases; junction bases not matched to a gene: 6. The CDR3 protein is CASSYSIWRGAYNEQFF. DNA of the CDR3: TGTGCCAGCAGTTACTCGATCTGGCGGGGGGCCTACAATGAGCAGTTCTTC.

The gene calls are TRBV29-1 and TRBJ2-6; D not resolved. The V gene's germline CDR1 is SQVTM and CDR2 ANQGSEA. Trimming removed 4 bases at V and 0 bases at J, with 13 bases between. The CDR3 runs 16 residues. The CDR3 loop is CSVGSLPDSGANVLTF. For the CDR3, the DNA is TGCAGCGTTGGAAGTCTGCCCGACTCTGGGGCCAACGTCCTGACTTTC.

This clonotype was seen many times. CDR3 in DNA: TGTGCCAGCAGTTTAATGAGGGGGCCTAGCACAGATACGCAGTATTTT. It encodes CASSLMRGPSTDTQYF. The V gene is TRBV28, the J gene TRBJ2-3; 7 bases fit TRBD1. The V segment lost 2 bases and the J segment 0 bases; nucleotides outside the gene matches: 5. This CDR3 is built from 16 residues. CDR1 is MDHEN and CDR2 is SYDVKM in the germline V gene.

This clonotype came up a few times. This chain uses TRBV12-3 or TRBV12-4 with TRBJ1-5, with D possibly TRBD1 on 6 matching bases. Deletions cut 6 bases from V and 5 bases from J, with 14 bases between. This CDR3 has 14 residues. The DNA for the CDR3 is TGTGCCAGCAGCCCAGCAGGGGAGCATCAGCCCCAGCATTTT. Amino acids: CASSPAGEHQPQHF.

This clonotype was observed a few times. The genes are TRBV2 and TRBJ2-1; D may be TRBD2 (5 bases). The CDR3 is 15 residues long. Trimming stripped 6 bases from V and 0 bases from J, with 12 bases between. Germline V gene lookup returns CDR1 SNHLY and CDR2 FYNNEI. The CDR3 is CASRTRGGSYNEQFF. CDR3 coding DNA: TGTGCCAGCAGGACCAGAGGAGGCTCCTACAATGAGCAGTTCTTC.

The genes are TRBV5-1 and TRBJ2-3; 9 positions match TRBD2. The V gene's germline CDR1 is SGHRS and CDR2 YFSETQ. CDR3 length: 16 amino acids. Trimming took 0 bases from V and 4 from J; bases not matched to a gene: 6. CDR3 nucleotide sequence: TGCGCCAGCAGCTTGGCTGTAGCGGGGGTGGCAGATACGCAGTATTTT. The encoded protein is CASSLAVAGVADTQYF.

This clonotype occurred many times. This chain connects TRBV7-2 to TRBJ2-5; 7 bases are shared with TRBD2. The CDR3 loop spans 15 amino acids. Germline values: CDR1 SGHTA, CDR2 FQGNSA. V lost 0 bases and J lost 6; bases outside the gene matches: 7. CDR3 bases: TGTGCCAGCAGCTTAGCCGGGGGGATAGGCAAGACCCAGTACTTC. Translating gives CASSLAGGIGKTQYF.

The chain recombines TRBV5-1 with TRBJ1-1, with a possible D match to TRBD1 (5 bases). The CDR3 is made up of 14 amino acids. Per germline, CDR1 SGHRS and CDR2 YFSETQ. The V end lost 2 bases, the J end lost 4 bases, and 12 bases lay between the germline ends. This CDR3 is CASSFGAAGTEAFF. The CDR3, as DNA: TGCGCCAGCAGCTTCGGGGCGGCGGGCACTGAAGCTTTCTTT.

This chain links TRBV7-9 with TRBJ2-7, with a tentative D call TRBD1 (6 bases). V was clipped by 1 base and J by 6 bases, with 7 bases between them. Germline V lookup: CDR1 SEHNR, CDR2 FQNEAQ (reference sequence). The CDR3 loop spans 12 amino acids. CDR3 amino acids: CASSLVGAEQYV. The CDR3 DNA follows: TGTGCCAGCAGCTTAGTGGGGGCCGAGCAGTACGTC.

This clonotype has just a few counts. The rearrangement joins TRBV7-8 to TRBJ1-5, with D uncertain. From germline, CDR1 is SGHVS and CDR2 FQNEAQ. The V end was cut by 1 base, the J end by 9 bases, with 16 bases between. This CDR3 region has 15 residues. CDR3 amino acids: CASSLVSGPERPQHF. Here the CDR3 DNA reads TGTGCCAGCAGCTTAGTGTCGGGTCCCGAGCGGCCCCAGCATTTT.

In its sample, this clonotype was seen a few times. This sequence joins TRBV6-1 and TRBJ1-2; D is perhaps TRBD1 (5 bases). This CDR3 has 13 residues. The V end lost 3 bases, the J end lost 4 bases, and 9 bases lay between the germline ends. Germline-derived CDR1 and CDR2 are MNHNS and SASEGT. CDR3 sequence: CASSETEIYGYTF. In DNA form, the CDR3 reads TGTGCCAGCAGTGAGACAGAGATCTATGGCTACACCTTC.

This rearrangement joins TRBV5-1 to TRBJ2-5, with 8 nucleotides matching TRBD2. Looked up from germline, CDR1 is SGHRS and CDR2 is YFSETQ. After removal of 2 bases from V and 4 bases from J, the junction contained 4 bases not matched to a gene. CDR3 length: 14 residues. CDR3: CASSFSGAGETQYF. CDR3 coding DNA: TGCGCCAGCAGCTTTAGCGGGGCAGGAGAGACCCAGTACTTC.

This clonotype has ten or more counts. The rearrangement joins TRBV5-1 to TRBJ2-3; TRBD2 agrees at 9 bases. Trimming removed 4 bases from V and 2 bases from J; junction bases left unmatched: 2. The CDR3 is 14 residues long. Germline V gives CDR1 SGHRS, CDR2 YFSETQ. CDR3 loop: CASSRTSDTDTQYF. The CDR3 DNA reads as TGCGCCAGCAGCAGGACTAGCGACACAGATACGCAGTATTTT. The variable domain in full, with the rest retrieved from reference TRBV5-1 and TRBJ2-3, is KAGVTQTPRYLIKTRGQQVTLSCSPISGHRSVSWYQQTPGQGLQFLFEYFSETQRNKGNFPGRFSGRQFSNSRSEMNVSTLELGDSALYLCASSRTSDTDTQYFGPGTRLTVL.